The present entry profiles one T cell receptor (beta chain) with its context. The read stops 3 residues short of the end of the CDR3; the missing end is completed from the germline J gene. The CDR3 runs to 14 residues. Looked up from germline, CDR1 is MNHNS and CDR2 is SASEGT. The data are from a study of T cells in women clearing cervical HPV infection. This table comes from immunoSEQ multiplex PCR, and its TCRdb copy is limited to in-frame clones, with some not included. Its listing shows 25,000 to 35,000 clones. The TCR originated in a woman aged 18-70 years with a cervical HPV16 infection that either progressed to CIN3+ or cleared (not recorded which). The chain links TRBV6-1 to TRBJ2-4, with 7 bases fitting TRBD2. Sequencing was done on a sample of blood buffy coat. The CDR3 protein is CASSDPGWQRGQYF. Incomplete CDR3 DNA: TGTGCCAGCAGTGACCCTGGGTGGCAGCGGGGT.